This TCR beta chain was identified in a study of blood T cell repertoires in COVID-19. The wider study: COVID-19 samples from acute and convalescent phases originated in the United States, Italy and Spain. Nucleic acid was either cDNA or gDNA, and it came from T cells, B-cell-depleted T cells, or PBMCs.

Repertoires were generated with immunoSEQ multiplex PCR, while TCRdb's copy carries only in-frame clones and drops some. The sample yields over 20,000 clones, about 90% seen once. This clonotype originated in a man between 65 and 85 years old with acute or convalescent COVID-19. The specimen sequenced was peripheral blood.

Here the CDR3 reads CASSGDSDNSPLHF. In DNA form, the CDR3 reads TGTGCCAGCAGTGGGGACAGTGATAATTCACCCCTCCACTTT. The chain couples TRBV2 to TRBJ1-6, with 7 bases aligning to TRBD1. The germline V gene has CDR1 SNHLY and CDR2 FYNNEI. Trimming removed 4 bases from V and 5 bases from J; junction bases left unmatched: 2. This CDR3 spans 14 amino acids.